This T cell receptor (beta chain) was identified in a study of blood T cell repertoires in COVID-19. Across the study: Researchers got acute and convalescent COVID-19 samples from the United States, Italy and Spain. Sources were T cells, B-cell-depleted T cells, or PBMCs; the material itself was cDNA or gDNA.

Seattle cases were enrolled at active infection and followed longitudinally. This clone was recorded only once. In the source study's methods: Nucleated cell number was recorded as an estimate derived from reference gene primer amplification. Data came from immunoSEQ multiplex PCR; TCRdb stores just in-frame clones and leaves some out. V, J and clone size are those of that table, while D and trimming were read from the DNA. Of 200,000 to 250,000 clones listed, more than 85% were seen once; the top ten hold about a tenth. The CDR3 runs 16 residues. V lost 4 bases to trimming and J lost 4 bases, with 17 bases between them. Germline V lookup: CDR1 SGHRS, CDR2 YFSETQ.

Sequenced material: peripheral blood. J is TRBJ2-2 and V is TRBV5-1, with D perhaps TRBD2 (7 bases). The origin of this receptor is a woman aged 50 to 60 with COVID-19, enrolled during active disease. In DNA, the CDR3 is TGCGCCAGCAGCGTTTCGGGGGGCTTACTCACCGGGGAGCTGTTTTTT. Translating gives CASSVSGGLLTGELFF.